The 5 T cell receptor beta chains below all came from one sample that was sequenced in a study of cytomegalovirus exposure and HLA in healthy donors. PCR primers comprised 60 Vbeta and 13 Jbeta primers. Data came from immunoSEQ multiplex PCR; TCRdb stores just in-frame clones and leaves some out. The repertoire holds approximately 170,000 clones, with roughly 71% as singletons. Sequences were obtained from PBMCs. The receptors were sampled from a male donor in good health and CMV-seropositive.

This chain links TRBV15 with TRBJ1-5; possibly TRBD1 for D (5 bases). CDR1 and CDR2 from the germline V gene are LNHNV and YYDKDF (reference sequence). V gave up 2 bases and J gave up 6 bases, with 17 bases separating them. The CDR3 runs 16 residues. The CDR3 nucleotides read TGTGCCACCAGCAGACTCAGGGAAAGTTCGGGTCAGCCCCAGCATTTT. It yields the protein CATSRLRESSGQPQHF. The variable domain in full, with the rest retrieved from reference TRBV15 and TRBJ1-5, is DAMVIQNPRYQVTQFGKPVTLSCSQTLNHNVMYWYQQKSSQAPKLLFHYYDKDFNNEADTPDNFQSRRPNTSFCFLDIRSPGLGDTAMYLCATSRLRESSGQPQHFGDGTRLSIL.

The CDR3 nucleotides read TGTGCCAGCAGGCGACTAGCTCGCTCCTACAATGAGCAGTTCTTC. Translating it yields CASRRLARSYNEQFF. The V gene is TRBV27, the J gene TRBJ2-1, with 7 positions matching TRBD2. Germline CDR1 reads MNHEY; CDR2 reads SMNVEV (reference sequence). The CDR3 totals 15 residues. The J segment lost 0 bases and the V segment lost 6 bases, leaving 5 bases of the junction unmatched.

This chain's CDR3 is CASSETGDGYTF. CDR3 coding DNA: TGTGCCAGCAGTGAGACAGGGGATGGCTACACCTTC. This chain joins TRBV2 and TRBJ1-2, with TRBD1 identical over 8 bases. Germline CDR1 and CDR2: SNHLY and FYNNEI. Trimming cost V 3 bases and J 6 bases; bases outside gene matches: 0. The CDR3 runs 12 residues. Full variable domain (outside the CDR3, taken from reference TRBV2 and TRBJ1-2): EPEVTQTPSHQVTQMGQEVILRCVPISNHLYFYWYRQILGQKVEFLVSFYNNEISEKSEIFDDQFSVERPDGSNFTLKIRSTKLEDSAMYFCASSETGDGYTFGSGTRLTVV.

The V and J genes are TRBV19 and TRBJ1-1; 12 bases are a match to TRBD1. This CDR3 comprises 15 residues. V shed 10 bases, J shed 1 base, and the junction held 7 bases outside the gene matches. Per germline, CDR1 LNHDA and CDR2 SQIVND (reference sequence). CDR3 sequence (DNA): TGTGCCACCCCGGGACAGGGGGCTGGGAACACTGAAGCTTTCTTT. Residues: CATPGQGAGNTEAFF.

A single count supports this clone. The genes are TRBV4-1 and TRBJ2-3; 12 nucleotides agree with TRBD2. Germline CDR1 and CDR2: MGHRA and YSYEKL. The ends lost 3 bases at V and 3 bases at J; junction bases unmatched: 10. The CDR3 runs 18 residues. CDR3 amino acids: CASSQKSPSGGATDTQYF. The CDR3, as DNA: TGCGCCAGCAGCCAGAAGAGCCCTAGCGGGGGGGCAACAGATACGCAGTATTTT.